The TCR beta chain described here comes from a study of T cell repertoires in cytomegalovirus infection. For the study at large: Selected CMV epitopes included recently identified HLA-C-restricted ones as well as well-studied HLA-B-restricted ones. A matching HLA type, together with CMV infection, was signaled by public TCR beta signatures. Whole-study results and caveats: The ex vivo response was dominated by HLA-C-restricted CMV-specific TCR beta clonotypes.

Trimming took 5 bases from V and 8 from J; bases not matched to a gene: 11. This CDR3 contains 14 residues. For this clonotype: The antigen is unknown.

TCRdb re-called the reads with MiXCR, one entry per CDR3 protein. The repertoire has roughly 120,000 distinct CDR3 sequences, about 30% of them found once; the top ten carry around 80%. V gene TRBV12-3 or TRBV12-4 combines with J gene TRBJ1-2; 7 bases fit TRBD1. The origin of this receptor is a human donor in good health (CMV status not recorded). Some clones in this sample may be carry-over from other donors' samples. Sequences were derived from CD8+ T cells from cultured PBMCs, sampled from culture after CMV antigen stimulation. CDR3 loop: CASSPETGPRGYTF. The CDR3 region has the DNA TGTGCCAGCAGTCCAGAGACAGGGCCTCGGGGCTACACCTTC.